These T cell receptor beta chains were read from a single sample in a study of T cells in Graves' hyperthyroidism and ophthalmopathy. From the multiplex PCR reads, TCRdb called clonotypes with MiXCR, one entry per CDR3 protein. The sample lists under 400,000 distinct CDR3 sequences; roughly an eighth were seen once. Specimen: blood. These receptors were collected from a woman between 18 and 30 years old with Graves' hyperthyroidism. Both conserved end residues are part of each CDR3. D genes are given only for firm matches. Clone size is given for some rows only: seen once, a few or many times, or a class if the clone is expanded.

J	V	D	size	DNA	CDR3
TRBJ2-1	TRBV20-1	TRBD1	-	TGCAGTGCTTGGGACAGGAAGGAGCAGTTCTTC	CSAWDRKEQFF
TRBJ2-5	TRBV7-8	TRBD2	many	TGTGCCAGCAGCTTAGAGGTGGGGGGGGTGGAGACCCAGTACTTC	CASSLEVGGVETQYF
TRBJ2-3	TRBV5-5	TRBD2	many	TGTGCCAGCACCCTGACTTTGGTCAGCGGGGGGTTCATCGGTACGCAGTATTTT	CASTLTLVSGGFIGTQYF
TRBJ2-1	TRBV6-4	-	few	TGTGCCAGCAGTGACTCGGCGACTGGCGGGAATGAGCAGTTCTTC	CASSDSATGGNEQFF
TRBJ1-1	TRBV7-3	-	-	TGTGCCAGCAGCTTAACTAGGGTGCCGGGGGAGGCTTTCTTT	CASSLTRVPGEAFF
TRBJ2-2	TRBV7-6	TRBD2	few	TGTGCCATCTCGATCGGGAGGGCGAACACCGGGGAGCTGTTTTTT	CAISIGRANTGELFF
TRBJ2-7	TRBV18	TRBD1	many	TGTGCCAGCTCACCAGGGACAGGTATTGAGGAGCAGTACTTC	CASSPGTGIEEQYF
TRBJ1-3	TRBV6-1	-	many	TGTGCCAGCAGTGAAGGTGGTGGAAACACCATATATTTT	CASSEGGGNTIYF
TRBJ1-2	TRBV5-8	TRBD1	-	TGTGCCAGCAGCTTGTTCACAGGGGGAACTAGTCGCAACTATGGCTACACCTTC	CASSLFTGGTSRNYGYTF
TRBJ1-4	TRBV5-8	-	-	TGTGCCAGCAGCTTGGAGGGTCATGGGAACGAAAAACTGTTTTTT	CASSLEGHGNEKLFF
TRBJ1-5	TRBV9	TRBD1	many	TGTGCCAGCAGCGGACAGGGGATGGGGCAGCCCCAGCATTTT	CASSGQGMGQPQHF
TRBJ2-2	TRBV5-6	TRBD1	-	TGTGCCAGCAGCAGAAGACAGGGCGCCGGGGAGCTGTTTTTT	CASSRRQGAGELFF
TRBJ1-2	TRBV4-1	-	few	TGCGCCAGCAGCCAAGTATCCGGGGGAAATTATGGCTACACCTTC	CASSQVSGGNYGYTF
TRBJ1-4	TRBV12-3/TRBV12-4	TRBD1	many	TGTGCCAGCAGCCATCAACAGGGGAACGTGGATGAAAAACTGTTTTTT	CASSHQQGNVDEKLFF
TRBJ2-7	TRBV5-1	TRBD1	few	TGCGCCAGCAGCTTCCAGGGGGCAGAGGAGCAGTACTTC	CASSFQGAEEQYF
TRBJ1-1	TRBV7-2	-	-	TGTGCCAGCAGCTTATTGAGACAGTCGAACACTGAAGCTTTCTTT	CASSLLRQSNTEAFF
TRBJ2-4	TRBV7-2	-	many	TGTGCCAGCAGCCCAGAGTGGGGTGGGGCGAAGGGGAACATTCAGTACTTC	CASSPEWGGAKGNIQYF
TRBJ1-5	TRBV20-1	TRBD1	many	TGCAGTGCAGGTCCCGGGACAGGGCCCGGTCAGCCCCAGCATTTT	CSAGPGTGPGQPQHF
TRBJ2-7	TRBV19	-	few	TGTGCCAGTAGCGGAACGCCGGGACTTTGGGCGGACGAGCAGTACTTC	CASSGTPGLWADEQYF
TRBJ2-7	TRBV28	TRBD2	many	TGTGCCAGCAGTTTATGGTGGAGTAGCGGGGGGGCTGAAGAGCAGTACTTC	CASSLWWSSGGAEEQYF
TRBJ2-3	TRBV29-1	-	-	TGCAGCGTCAAACAGCAGAACGGCCTAACAGATACGCAGTATTTT	CSVKQQNGLTDTQYF
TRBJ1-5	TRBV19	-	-	TGTGCCAGTAGTATAGGAGGGATCCAGCCCCAGCATTTT	CASSIGGIQPQHF
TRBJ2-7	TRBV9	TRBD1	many	TGTGCCAGCAGCCCAGACAGGGGGCGAGACGAGCAGTACTTC	CASSPDRGRDEQYF
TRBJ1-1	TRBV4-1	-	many	TGCGCCAGCAGCCAAGTCTTCAGGGGAACTGAAGCTTTCTTT	CASSQVFRGTEAFF
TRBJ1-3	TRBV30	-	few	TGTGCCTGGAGTACTCCAAACACCATATATTTT	CAWSTPNTIYF
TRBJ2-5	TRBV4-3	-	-	TGCGCCAGCAGCGGTACAGGGGGGGTGGAGACCCAGTACTTC	CASSGTGGVETQYF
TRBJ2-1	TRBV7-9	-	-	TGTGCCAGCAGCTTAGTCGGGACTGGCAAGTGGTTTAGCTCCTACAATGAGCAGTTCTTC	CASSLVGTGKWFSSYNEQFF
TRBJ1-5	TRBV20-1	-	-	TGCAGTGCTAGTACGGGGAGAGGGAATCAGCCCCAGCATTTT	CSASTGRGNQPQHF
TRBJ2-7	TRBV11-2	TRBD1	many	TGTGCCAGCAGCTTCACAGGGGACTACGAGCAGTACTTC	CASSFTGDYEQYF
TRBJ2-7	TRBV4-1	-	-	TGCGCCAGCAGCTTCCCTGGACAGAAGACCTACGAGCAGTACTTC	CASSFPGQKTYEQYF
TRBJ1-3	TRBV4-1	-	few	TGCGCCAGCAGCCACCCGGTTCGAGACTCTGGAAACACCATATATTTT	CASSHPVRDSGNTIYF